This T cell receptor (beta chain) was profiled in a study of blood T cell repertoires in COVID-19. V lost 6 bases and J lost 10; bases outside the gene matches: 5. CDR1 is MNHEY, CDR2 SVGAGI, per germline. CDR3 length: 12 amino acids. Data came from immunoSEQ multiplex PCR; TCRdb stores just in-frame clones and leaves some out. The profile covers 200,000 to 250,000 clones, with roughly 86% appearing a single time and roughly 2% taken by the ten largest. This chain joins TRBV6-5 and TRBJ2-1, with TRBD1 matching 8 bases. Sequenced input: PBMCs or T cells enriched from blood (not recorded which). The origin of this receptor is a woman in her forties or fifties who had recovered from COVID-19. DNA for the CDR3: TGTGCCAGCAGGGGGGACAGGCGCGAGCAGTTCTTC. It yields the protein CASRGDRREQFF.